This entry describes one TCR beta chain. These data belong to a study of blood T cell repertoires in COVID-19. Turning to the study itself: T cells, B-cell-depleted T cells, or PBMCs supplied cDNA or gDNA.

The authors' processing: Reference gene primer amplification in the assay estimated nucleated cell counts. Generated by immunoSEQ multiplex PCR, the TCRdb table keeps only in-frame clones and is missing some. V, J and clone size are taken as reported in that table, and D and trimming were inferred from the DNA itself. The table lists 650,000 to 800,000 clones, about 90% of them singletons, with approximately 0.25% in the top ten. V shed 0 bases and J shed 6 bases, with 9 bases lying between them. The CDR3 length is 14 residues. Germline CDR1 is ENHRY and CDR2 is SYGVKD. This receptor was obtained from a woman between 18 and 30 years old with acute or convalescent COVID-19. The sample consisted of peripheral blood. The chain joins TRBV10-3 to TRBJ2-1; no firm D call. This chain's CDR3 is CAISESRNTNEQFF. CDR3 DNA: TGTGCCATCAGTGAGTCGAGGAATACCAATGAGCAGTTCTTC.